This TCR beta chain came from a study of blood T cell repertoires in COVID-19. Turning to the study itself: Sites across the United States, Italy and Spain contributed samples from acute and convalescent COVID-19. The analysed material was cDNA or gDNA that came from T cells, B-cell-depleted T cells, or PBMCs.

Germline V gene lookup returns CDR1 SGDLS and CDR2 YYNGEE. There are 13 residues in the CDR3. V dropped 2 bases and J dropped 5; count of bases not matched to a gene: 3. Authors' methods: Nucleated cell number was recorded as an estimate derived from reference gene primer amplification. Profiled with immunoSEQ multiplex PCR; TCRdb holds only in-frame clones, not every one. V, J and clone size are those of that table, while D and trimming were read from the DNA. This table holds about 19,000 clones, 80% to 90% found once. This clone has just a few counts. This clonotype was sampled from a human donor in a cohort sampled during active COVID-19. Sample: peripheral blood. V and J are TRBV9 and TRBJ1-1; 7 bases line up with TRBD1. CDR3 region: CASSVQGGTEAFF. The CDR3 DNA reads TGTGCCAGCAGCGTTCAGGGGGGAACTGAAGCTTTCTTT.